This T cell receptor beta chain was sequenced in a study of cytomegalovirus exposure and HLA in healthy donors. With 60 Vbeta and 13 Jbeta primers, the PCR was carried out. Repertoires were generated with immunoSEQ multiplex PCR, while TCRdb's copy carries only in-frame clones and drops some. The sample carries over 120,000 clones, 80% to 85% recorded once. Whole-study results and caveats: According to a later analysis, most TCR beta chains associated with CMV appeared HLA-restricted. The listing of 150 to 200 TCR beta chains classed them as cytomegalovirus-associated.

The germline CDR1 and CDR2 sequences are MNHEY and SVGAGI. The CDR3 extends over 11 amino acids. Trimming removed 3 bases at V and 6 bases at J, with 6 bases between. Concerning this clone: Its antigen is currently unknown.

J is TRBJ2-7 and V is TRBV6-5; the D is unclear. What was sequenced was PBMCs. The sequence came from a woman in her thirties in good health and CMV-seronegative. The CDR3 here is CASSYHGEQYF. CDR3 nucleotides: TGTGCCAGCAGTTATCACGGCGAGCAGTACTTC.